This is a list of T cell receptor beta chains from one sample in a study of blood T cell repertoires in COVID-19. Profiling relied on immunoSEQ multiplex PCR, and the TCRdb table lists in-frame clones only, not all of them. The sample carries some 140,000 clones, about four fifths recorded once. Material for sequencing was peripheral blood. The receptors originated from an older woman with acute or convalescent COVID-19. Each CDR3 is given with its conserved first and last residue.

v_call | cdr3_aa
TRBV6-5 | CASDESGGSYNEQFF
TRBV30 | CAWSDTGTENEKLFF
TRBV2 | CATSLEGINYGYTF
TRBV7-9 | CASSLWEGRADTQYF
TRBV19 | CASSNGRNQPQHF
TRBV30 | CAWSHGQGGEKLFF
TRBV5-1 | CASSLGQGVFIYTEAFF
TRBV19 | CASSRQGYGNTEAFF
TRBV11-2 | CASSLGGGLNQPQHF
TRBV10-1 | CASSESYRGNSPLHF
TRBV13 | CASSSPTGEQFF
TRBV2 | CASSERGLRTGNTIYF
TRBV10-3 | CAISKNREQYF
TRBV11-2 | CASSLRQGFNEQFF
TRBV7-6 | CASSVIGTANQETQYF
TRBV28 | CASSTGSQPQHF
TRBV2 | CASSASRSGGATEQFF
TRBV16 | CASSQLQGDNEQFF
TRBV28 | CASSLGQQETQYF
TRBV18 | CASSAGTGGNQPQHF
TRBV18 | CASSPPLGTGRGTEAFF
TRBV19 | CASTYDTNTEAFF
TRBV5-6 | CASSLAPGLAGGTQYF
TRBV3-1/TRBV3-2 | CASSLVGEEFKDTQYF
TRBV11-3 | CASSLGTGSYEQYF
TRBV5-1 | CASSLVVTGGSYTF
TRBV27 | CASSFLPLDRAFYGYTF
TRBV6-5 | CASSPRTGFQPQHF
TRBV5-1 | CASSLAGLAGGIPYEQYF
TRBV7-7 | CASSPGQEAYNEQFF
TRBV28 | CASRLQGAGEKLFF
TRBV5-6 | CASSFNRVPQETQYF
TRBV7-6 | CASSPRDSSYEQYF
TRBV5-6 | CASSLFGLPGEGNQPQHF
TRBV12-3/TRBV12-4 | CASSPGHSEAFF